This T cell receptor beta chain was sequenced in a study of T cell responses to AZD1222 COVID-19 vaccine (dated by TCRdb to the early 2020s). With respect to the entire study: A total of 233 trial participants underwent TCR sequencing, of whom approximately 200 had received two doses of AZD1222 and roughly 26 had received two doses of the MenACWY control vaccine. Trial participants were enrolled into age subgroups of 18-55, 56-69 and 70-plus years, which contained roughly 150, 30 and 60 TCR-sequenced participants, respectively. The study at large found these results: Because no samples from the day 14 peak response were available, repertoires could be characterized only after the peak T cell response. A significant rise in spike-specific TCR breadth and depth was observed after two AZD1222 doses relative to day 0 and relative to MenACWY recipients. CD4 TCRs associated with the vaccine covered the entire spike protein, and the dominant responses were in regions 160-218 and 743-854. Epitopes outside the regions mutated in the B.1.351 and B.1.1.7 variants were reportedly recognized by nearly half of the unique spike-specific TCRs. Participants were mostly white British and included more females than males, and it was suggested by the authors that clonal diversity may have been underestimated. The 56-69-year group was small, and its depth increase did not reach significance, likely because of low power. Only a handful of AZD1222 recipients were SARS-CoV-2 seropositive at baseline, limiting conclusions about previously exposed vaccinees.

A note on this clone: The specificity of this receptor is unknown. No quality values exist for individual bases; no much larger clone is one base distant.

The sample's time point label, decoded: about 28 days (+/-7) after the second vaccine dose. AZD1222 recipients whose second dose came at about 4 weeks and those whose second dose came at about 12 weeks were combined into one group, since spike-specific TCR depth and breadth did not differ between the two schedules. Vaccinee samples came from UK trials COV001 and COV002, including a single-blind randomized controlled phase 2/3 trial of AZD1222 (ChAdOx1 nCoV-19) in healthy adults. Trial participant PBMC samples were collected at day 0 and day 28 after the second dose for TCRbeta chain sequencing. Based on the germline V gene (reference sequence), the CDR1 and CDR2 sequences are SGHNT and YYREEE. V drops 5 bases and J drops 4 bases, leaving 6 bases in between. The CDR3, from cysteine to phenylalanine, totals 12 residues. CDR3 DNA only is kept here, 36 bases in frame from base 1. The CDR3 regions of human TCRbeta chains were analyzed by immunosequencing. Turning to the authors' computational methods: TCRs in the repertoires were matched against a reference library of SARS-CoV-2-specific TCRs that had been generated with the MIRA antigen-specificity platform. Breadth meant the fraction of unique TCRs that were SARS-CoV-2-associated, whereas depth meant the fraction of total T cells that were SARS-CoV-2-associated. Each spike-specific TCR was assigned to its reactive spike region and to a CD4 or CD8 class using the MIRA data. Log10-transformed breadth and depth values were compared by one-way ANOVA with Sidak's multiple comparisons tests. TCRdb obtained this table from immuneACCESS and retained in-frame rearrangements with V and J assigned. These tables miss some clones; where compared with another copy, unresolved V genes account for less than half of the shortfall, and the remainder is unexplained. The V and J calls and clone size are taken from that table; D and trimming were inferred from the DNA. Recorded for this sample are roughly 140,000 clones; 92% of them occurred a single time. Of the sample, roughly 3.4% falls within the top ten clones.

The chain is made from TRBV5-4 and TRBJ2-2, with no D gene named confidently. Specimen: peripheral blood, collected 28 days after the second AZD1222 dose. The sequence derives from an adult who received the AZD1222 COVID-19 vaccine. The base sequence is TGTGCCAGCAGTTCCCTCACCGGGGAGCTGTTTTTT. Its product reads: CASSSLTGELFF.